Each of the 17 T cell receptor beta chains below was sequenced from the same sample in a study of response to subunit inactivated influenza vaccine. TCRdb independently ran MiXCR on the RT-PCR reads; one entry per CDR3 protein. The table has about 520,000 distinct CDR3 sequences, roughly 25% seen once; the top ten hold less than 2.5%. Specimen: CD4+ T cells sorted from PBMCs, collected roughly 5 days after vaccination. The receptor source for this set is a man over 45 who received an inactivated influenza vaccine.

The chain joins TRBV10-3 to TRBJ2-7, with D uncertain. CDR3 length equals 11 residues. V lost 0 bases and J lost 5, with 2 bases in between. From germline, CDR1 is ENHRY and CDR2 SYGVKD. CDR3 residues: CAISESNEQYF. The CDR3, as DNA: TGTGCCATCAGTGAGTCTAACGAGCAGTACTTC.

This chain links TRBV5-1 with TRBJ1-4, with D tentatively TRBD1 (5 bases). The V end lost 3 bases, the J end lost 4 bases, and 19 bases lay between the germline ends. Germline V gene data show CDR1 as SGHRS and CDR2 as YFSETQ. This CDR3 contains 17 residues. The CDR3 protein is CASSSMGRRELNEKLFF. In DNA, the CDR3 is TGCGCCAGCAGCTCAATGGGGCGTCGAGAACTTAATGAAAAACTGTTTTTT. Based on the CDR3 plus reference TRBV5-1 and TRBJ1-4, the full variable domain is KAGVTQTPRYLIKTRGQQVTLSCSPISGHRSVSWYQQTPGQGLQFLFEYFSETQRNKGNFPGRFSGRQFSNSRSEMNVSTLELGDSALYLCASSSMGRRELNEKLFFGSGTQLSVL.

V is TRBV12-3 or TRBV12-4 and J is TRBJ1-5; TRBD1 is a possible D gene (5 bases). V shed 1 base and J shed 1 base, with 8 bases lying between them. CDR3 size: 15 residues. The CDR3 reads CASSLEAGSNQPQHF. The CDR3 region has the DNA TGTGCCAGCAGTTTAGAAGCAGGGAGCAATCAGCCCCAGCATTTT.

V usage is TRBV11-2 and J usage is TRBJ1-2; D is perhaps TRBD1 (5 bases). Trimming shortened V by 4 bases and J by 0 bases, and 21 bases separated the two germline ends. The CDR3 covers 18 residues. Germline CDR1 and CDR2: SGHAT and FQNNGV. In nucleotides, the CDR3 is TGTGCCAGCAGCTCGTCCGGGACGCCTCCTGAAGCTAACTATGGCTACACCTTC. Its translation: CASSSSGTPPEANYGYTF.

The chain links TRBV12-3 or TRBV12-4 to TRBJ2-3; D gene uncertain. The length of the CDR3 is 15 residues. Trimming left V 1 base short and J 5 bases short, with 13 bases between. The CDR3 nucleotides are TGTGCCAGCAGTTTAGTTCGCACGGTAGTAGATACGCAGTATTTT. It specifies CASSLVRTVVDTQYF.

The rearrangement uses TRBV15 and TRBJ2-7; D remains unclear. The CDR3 is 15 residues long. Germline CDR1 LNHNV, CDR2 YYDKDF (reference sequence). Trimming removed 4 bases from V and 0 bases from J, with 13 bases in between. Here the CDR3 reads CATSTEATSSYEQYF. For the CDR3, the DNA is TGTGCCACCAGCACAGAGGCTACCAGCTCCTACGAGCAGTACTTC.

This clonotype was seen a few times. This chain joins TRBV28 and TRBJ2-1; no clear D. The V gene lost 5 bases and the J gene lost 0 bases, with 11 bases spanning the gap. Germline loops: CDR1 MDHEN, CDR2 SYDVKM. The CDR3 sequence is 15 residues long. The CDR3 here is CASSDIILSYNEQFF. The CDR3 DNA reads TGTGCCAGCAGTGATATAATTCTCTCCTACAATGAGCAGTTCTTC.

The chain is built from TRBV4-2 and TRBJ2-1, with 7 positions matching TRBD1. J lost 1 base, V lost 0 bases, and 9 bases had no gene match. CDR1 LGHNA and CDR2 YNFKEQ come from the germline V gene. CDR3 length: 18 amino acids. In DNA, the CDR3 is TGTGCCAGCAGCCAAGAATCTAGGGGGCAGTGGTCCTACAATGAGCAGTTCTTC. This codes for CASSQESRGQWSYNEQFF.

This clonotype came up a few times. The rearrangement uses TRBV12-3 or TRBV12-4 and TRBJ2-7, with TRBD2 matching 11 bases. This CDR3 has 13 amino acids. The junction had 5 bases not matched to a gene; V was cut back by 7 bases and J by 6 bases. The CDR3 reads CASTLAGGGEQYF. The DNA of the CDR3 is TGTGCCAGCACCCTAGCGGGAGGAGGCGAGCAGTACTTC.

V and J are TRBV4-3 and TRBJ1-1; the match to TRBD1 covers 8 bases. Germline assignment: CDR1 LGHNA and CDR2 YSLEER. V shed 1 base, J shed 0 bases, and the junction held 1 base outside the gene matches. This CDR3 comprises 15 residues. CDR3 loop: CASSQGQGLNTEAFF. CDR3 coding DNA: TGCGCCAGCAGCCAAGGACAGGGGTTGAACACTGAAGCTTTCTTT.

This clonotype has just a few counts. The genes are TRBV20-1 and TRBJ1-1, with a weak D call TRBD1 (5 bases). This CDR3 comprises 12 residues. The V and J ends lost 5 bases and 4 bases respectively, with 11 bases between them. Per the germline V gene, CDR1 is DFQATT and CDR2 is SNEGSKA (reference sequence). The CDR3 bases are TGCAGTGCTTCCCATGGGGGCACTGAAGCTTTCTTT. It codes for CSASHGGTEAFF.

The sample holds many counts of this clonotype. The chain links TRBV12-3 or TRBV12-4 to TRBJ1-1; D is ambiguous. Trimming took 3 bases from V and 11 from J, leaving 10 bases between them. The CDR3 runs 11 residues. The CDR3 reads CASSFLSLAFF. The DNA of the CDR3 is TGTGCCAGCAGTTTCCTATCGTTGGCTTTCTTT.

The chain employs TRBV6-6 and TRBJ1-2; D gene unclear. Trimming stripped 5 bases from V and 3 bases from J, with 10 bases between. CDR1 MNHNY and CDR2 SVGAGI come from the germline V gene (reference sequence). The CDR3 extends over 13 amino acids. The DNA of the CDR3 is TGTGCCAGCAGTCCCAACCAGGACTATGGCTACACCTTC. Encoded protein: CASSPNQDYGYTF.

V is TRBV28 and J is TRBJ2-1; D is unclear. The CDR3 has 17 amino acids. V lost 6 bases, J lost 3 bases, and 21 bases lay in between. CDR1 is MDHEN and CDR2 is SYDVKM in the germline V gene. CDR3 coding DNA: TGTGCCAGCAGAACCACCCTTGCTGGGTCTTACTACAATGAGCAGTTCTTC. It specifies CASRTTLAGSYYNEQFF.

V and J are TRBV12-5 and TRBJ2-3; D unresolved. V lost 6 bases, J lost 2 bases, and 18 bases lay in between. Germline lookup yields CDR1 LGHNT and CDR2 FRNRAP. CDR3 length: 16 amino acids. The CDR3 loop is CASGLPDRRLTDTQYF. CDR3 coding DNA: TGTGCTAGTGGACTCCCGGACCGCAGACTCACAGATACGCAGTATTTT.

In DNA form, the CDR3 reads TGTGCCAGCAGCCGCCAGAGTCAGCGGGGGGGTAGAACAGATACGCAGTATTTT. Protein sequence: CASSRQSQRGGRTDTQYF. This chain links TRBV11-2 with TRBJ2-3; TRBD2 aligns across 10 bases. CDR1 is SGHAT, CDR2 FQNNGV, per germline. The trim removed 5 bases at V and 3 bases at J, leaving 14 bases unmatched. This CDR3 contains 18 residues.

This chain links TRBV29-1 with TRBJ2-3; 7 nucleotides line up with TRBD2. The CDR3 contains 13 residues. The germline CDR1 and CDR2 sequences are SQVTM and ANQGSEA. Unmatched junction bases numbered 10, after V lost 4 bases and J lost 9 bases. CDR3 in amino acids: CSVGTTSEGTQYF. The CDR3 nucleotides read TGCAGCGTTGGTACTACTAGCGAAGGGACGCAGTATTTT.